This T cell receptor (beta chain) was identified during a study of blood T cell repertoires in COVID-19 (TCRdb year 2020). Regarding the study in general: The collaborator samples originated in the United States, Italy and Spain and spanned the acute and convalescent phases of COVID-19. The prospective study material was composed of cDNA or gDNA derived from T cells, B-cell-depleted T cells, or PBMCs. Deeply sampled blood TCRbeta repertoires from subjects exposed to, actively infected with, or recovered from COVID-19 were included in the dataset. A freely available public database, intended as a resource for researchers studying the immune response to SARS-CoV-2, is where the repertoires were released. The samples were drawn from two sources: the first 160 participants of the ongoing ImmuneRACE study, and 950 to 1,500 subjects contributed by 6 global collaborators. A de-identified subject ID, COVID-19 status, age in years and sex were almost always included in the sample metadata. Where HLA class I and class II types were available, the types were taken from metadata supplied by the sample provider, not from assay-based typing.

In its sample, this clone was seen once. It has no known antigen specificity. Base qualities are not at hand, and no much larger clone is one base apart. TCRbeta CDR3 regions were amplified from genomic DNA by means of the immunoSEQ Assay, a bias-controlled multiplex PCR. On the study's bioinformatics: The number of nucleated cells in each sample was estimated from the amplification of reference gene primers within the assay. To quantify the absolute abundance of each unique TCRbeta CDR3 rearrangement, sequence reads were collapsed and filtered. For each sample, productive Simpson clonality was calculated by taking the square root of Simpson's diversity index across productive rearrangements. TCRdb's version of the immuneACCESS table is confined to in-frame rearrangements and falls short of the full clone set. An unresolved V gene accounts for under half of the shortfall where checked; the remainder is of unknown origin. That table gives V, J and clone size, and the DNA gave D and trimming. This sample is represented by around 250,000 clones; approximately 84% of them were singletons. Approximately 16% of the sample lies in the top ten.

Paper-wide results and their limitations: The amount of clinical and demographic metadata varied by source and participant and was provided uncurated.

Participants in the prospective study were enrolled through a virtual design, were aged roughly 18 to 100 years, and lived in 20 to 30 United States geographic areas. In the prospective study, cohorts were assigned on the basis of participant-reported clinical history obtained from a screening survey and a study questionnaire. Recovered participants in ImmuneRACE Cohort 3 were defined by two consecutive negative NP/OP PCR tests, clearance by a healthcare professional, or resolution of symptoms. Mobile phlebotomists in the prospective study collected whole blood, serum and a nasopharyngeal or oropharyngeal swab from every participant. Additional blood draws and questionnaires over an approximately two-month period could optionally be provided by prospective study participants. Before DNA extraction, blood samples from the prospective study were shipped at room temperature or frozen. The TCR was taken from a middle-aged man who had recovered from COVID-19. The sample was PBMCs or T cells enriched from blood (not recorded which).

The DNA reads as follows: TGTGCCACCAGTGGGCCGGGACAGGGGAATGGCTACACCTTC. It is translated as CATSGPGQGNGYTF. The rearranged chain carries TRBV24-1 and TRBJ1-2; TRBD1 matches 10 bases in the middle. As encoded in the germline V gene, CDR1 is KGHDR while CDR2 is SFDVKD. Here V drops 5 bases and J drops 6 bases, and the junction holds 5 bases not matched to any gene. The CDR3 starts with the cysteine, ends with the phenylalanine, and has 14 residues. Kept here is only the CDR3 DNA, which spans 42 bases and is read in frame from base 1.